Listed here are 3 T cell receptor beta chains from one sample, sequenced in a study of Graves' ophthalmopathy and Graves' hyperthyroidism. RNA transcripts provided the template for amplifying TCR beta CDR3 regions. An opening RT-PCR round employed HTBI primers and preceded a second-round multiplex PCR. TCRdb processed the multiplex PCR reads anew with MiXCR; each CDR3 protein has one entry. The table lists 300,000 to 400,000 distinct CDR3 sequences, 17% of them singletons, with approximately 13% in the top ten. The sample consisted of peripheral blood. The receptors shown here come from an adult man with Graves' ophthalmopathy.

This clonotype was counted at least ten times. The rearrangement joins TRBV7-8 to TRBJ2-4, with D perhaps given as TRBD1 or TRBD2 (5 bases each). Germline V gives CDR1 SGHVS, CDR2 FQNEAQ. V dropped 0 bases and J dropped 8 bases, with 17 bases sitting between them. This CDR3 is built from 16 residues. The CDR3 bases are TGTGCCAGCAGCTTAGCAGCGCCTAGCCGGGGCTACATTCAGTACTTC. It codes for CASSLAAPSRGYIQYF.

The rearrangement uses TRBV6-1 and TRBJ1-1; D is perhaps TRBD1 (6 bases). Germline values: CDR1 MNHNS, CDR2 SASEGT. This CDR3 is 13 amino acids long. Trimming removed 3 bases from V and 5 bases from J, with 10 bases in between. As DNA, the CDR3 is TGTGCCAGCAGTGATTTAGGGGGAACTGAAGCTTTCTTT. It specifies CASSDLGGTEAFF.

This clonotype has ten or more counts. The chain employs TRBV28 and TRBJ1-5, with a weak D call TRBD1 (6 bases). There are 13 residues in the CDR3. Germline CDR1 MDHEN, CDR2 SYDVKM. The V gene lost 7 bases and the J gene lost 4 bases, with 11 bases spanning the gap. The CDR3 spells CASNLRGNQPQHF. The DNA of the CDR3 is TGTGCCAGCAATCTCAGGGGTAATCAGCCCCAGCATTTT.